Presented here are 6 T cell receptor beta chains from one specimen sequenced in a study of cytomegalovirus exposure and HLA in healthy donors. PCR primers comprised 60 Vbeta and 13 Jbeta primers. The data were produced by immunoSEQ multiplex PCR, yet TCRdb's version contains in-frame clones alone and is incomplete. The table includes 140,000 to 150,000 clones, around 78% detected once. The sample was PBMCs. These receptors were taken from a man aged 35 to 55 in good health and CMV-seropositive.

A few counts support this clone. The rearrangement uses TRBV10-3 and TRBJ2-5, with TRBD2 as a possible D gene (6 bases). Gene TRBJ2-7 matches the end of the DNA better, so the J call may be wrong. Per the germline V gene, CDR1 is ENHRY and CDR2 is SYGVKD. The CDR3 runs 13 residues. The CDR3 coding sequence is TGTGCCATCAGGGGACTCCTTCACGGCGAGCAGTACTTC. Translating gives CAIRGLLHGEQYF.

The chain combines TRBV7-2 with TRBJ2-3; 8 positions agree with TRBD2. V was pared by 5 bases and J by 4 bases, with 11 bases of the junction left unmatched. This CDR3 spans 16 amino acids. Germline V lookup: CDR1 SGHTA, CDR2 FQGNSA. The CDR3 nucleotides read TGTGCCAGCAGCATATTATCCGGGACTAGAGCAGATACGCAGTATTTT. It codes for CASSILSGTRADTQYF.

A single count supports this clone. This rearrangement joins TRBV30 to TRBJ2-7; 10 bases fit TRBD1. Germline V lookup: CDR1 GTSNPN, CDR2 SVGIG (reference sequence). CDR3 length equals 16 residues. With 5 bases clipped from V and 6 bases from J, the junction kept 16 bases outside the gene matches. Here the CDR3 reads CAWAKPTPGQGREQYF. CDR3 DNA: TGTGCCTGGGCTAAACCAACCCCGGGACAGGGGCGCGAGCAGTACTTC.

The chain joins TRBV11-2 to TRBJ1-2; 8 bases line up with TRBD1. Germline CDR1 reads SGHAT; CDR2 reads FQNNGV. Unmatched junction bases numbered 8, after V lost 5 bases and J lost 0 bases. The CDR3 is 16 residues long. CDR3 sequence (DNA): TGTGCCAGCAGCACACGGACAGGGTCAGCTAACTATGGCTACACCTTC. Protein product: CASSTRTGSANYGYTF.

The chain employs TRBV11-2 and TRBJ1-1; no reliable D call. There are 14 residues in the CDR3. Germline V lookup: CDR1 SGHAT, CDR2 FQNNGV. With 0 bases removed from V and 8 bases from J, the gap between germline ends came to 13 bases. The DNA of the CDR3 is TGTGCCAGCAGCTTAGATTCTGTCTGGAGGGAAGCTTTCTTT. It yields the protein CASSLDSVWREAFF.

The V gene is TRBV5-1, the J gene TRBJ1-3; D unresolved. Between the trimmed V and J ends, which lost 0 bases and 0 bases, there was a span of 4 bases. Germline V CDR1 and CDR2: SGHRS, YFSETQ. This CDR3 has 14 residues. The CDR3 sequence: CASSLESSGNTIYF. The CDR3 region has the DNA TGCGCCAGCAGCTTGGAGAGCTCTGGAAACACCATATATTTT.